Presented here are 12 T cell receptor beta chains from one specimen sequenced in a study of control samples from healthy donors and cancer patients. Assay: immunoSEQ multiplex PCR; the TCRdb copy retains only in-frame clones and omits some. The sample lists approximately 70,000 clones; approximately 83% were seen once. Sequencing input: blood. These receptors came from a man in his sixties in good health.

This clone was found a few times. V and J are TRBV19 and TRBJ1-5; TRBD1 might be the D (5 bases). Germline CDR1 LNHDA, CDR2 SQIVND (reference sequence). With 3 bases removed from V and 5 bases from J, the gap between germline ends came to 8 bases. This CDR3 is 13 amino acids long. The CDR3 DNA follows: TGTGCCAGTAGTATCCAGGGCGATCAGCCCCAGCATTTT. The encoded protein is CASSIQGDQPQHF. Full variable domain (outside the CDR3, taken from reference TRBV19 and TRBJ1-5): DGGITQSPKYLFRKEGQNVTLSCEQNLNHDAMYWYRQDPGQGLRLIYYSQIVNDFQKGDIAEGYSVSREKKESFPLTVTSAQKNPTAFYLCASSIQGDQPQHFGDGTRLSIL.

This clone was seen more than once but under ten times. The chain links TRBV18 to TRBJ1-2; 11 bases are a match to TRBD1. The trim removed 3 bases at V and 7 bases at J, leaving 7 bases unmatched. CDR3 length: 15 residues. Germline V gives CDR1 KGHSH, CDR2 LQKENI. The CDR3 reads CASSPGQGASGGYTF. CDR3 nucleotides: TGTGCCAGCTCACCCGGACAGGGGGCATCAGGTGGCTACACCTTC.

The chain couples TRBV29-1 to TRBJ2-3; 11 bases are a match to TRBD2. This CDR3 spans 15 amino acids. From germline, CDR1 is SQVTM and CDR2 ANQGSEA. Trimming cost V 3 bases and J 3 bases; bases outside gene matches: 5. The CDR3 sequence is CSVDTSGRGTDTQYF. The DNA for the CDR3 is TGCAGCGTTGATACTAGCGGGAGAGGTACAGATACGCAGTATTTT.

The chain has TRBV4-3 and TRBJ1-5, with D unresolved. Germline V gene data show CDR1 as LGHNA and CDR2 as YSLEER. This CDR3 has 16 amino acids. Trimming cost V 1 base and J 3 bases, with 13 bases left between them. The CDR3 loop is CASSQGRDGNNQPQHF. Here the CDR3 DNA reads TGCGCCAGCAGCCAAGGGAGGGATGGGAACAATCAGCCCCAGCATTTT.

The genes are TRBV4-3 and TRBJ2-2; the match to TRBD2 covers 7 bases. Germline assignment: CDR1 LGHNA and CDR2 YSLEER. V lost 1 base, J lost 8 bases, and 10 bases stayed unmatched. The CDR3 spans 16 residues. The CDR3 sequence: CASSQAFAGVSGELFF. The CDR3 DNA is TGCGCCAGCAGCCAAGCGTTCGCGGGAGTTTCAGGGGAGCTGTTTTTT.

This clone has only one observation. The chain joins TRBV29-1 to TRBJ1-1; 11 bases align to TRBD1. Germline CDR1 reads SQVTM; CDR2 reads ANQGSEA. The CDR3 covers 14 residues. J was trimmed by 3 bases and V by 5 bases; bases with no gene match: 5. CDR3 sequence (DNA): TGCAGCGTTAGGACAGGGGGCGTCGACACTGAAGCTTTCTTT. Translating gives CSVRTGGVDTEAFF.

The V and J genes are TRBV29-1 and TRBJ1-2; 7 bases agree with TRBD1. The J segment lost 0 bases and the V segment lost 1 base, leaving 8 bases of the junction unmatched. Germline-derived CDR1 and CDR2 are SQVTM and ANQGSEA. The CDR3 is made up of 16 amino acids. The CDR3 nucleotides read TGCAGCGTTGAAGGCATGTCAGGGGGAACTAACTATGGCTACACCTTC. It specifies CSVEGMSGGTNYGYTF.

This chain connects TRBV25-1 to TRBJ2-1; a possible D gene is TRBD2 (6 bases). Trimming removed 1 base at V and 3 bases at J, with 10 bases between. The V gene's germline CDR1 is MGHDK and CDR2 SYGVNS. There are 15 residues in the CDR3. DNA of the CDR3: TGTGCCAGCAGTGAATTCGGGACTGACTACAATGAGCAGTTCTTC. It encodes CASSEFGTDYNEQFF.

Written as DNA, the CDR3 is TGTGCCAGCAGTTACCCCCGGGGGTCTGGGGCCAACGTCCTGACTTTC. It specifies CASSYPRGSGANVLTF. The rearrangement links TRBV6-5 to TRBJ2-6; possible D gene TRBD2, 6 bases. The CDR3 is made up of 16 amino acids. Trimming left V 2 bases short and J 1 base short, with 9 bases between. From germline, CDR1 is MNHEY and CDR2 SVGAGI.

The rearrangement joins TRBV6-2 or TRBV6-3 to TRBJ2-5, with TRBD2 matching 7 bases. CDR3 length equals 15 residues. After removal of 4 bases from V and 1 base from J, the junction contained 6 bases not matched to a gene. Germline loops: CDR1 MNHEY, CDR2 SVGEGT. In nucleotides, the CDR3 is TGTGCCAGCAGTTCCCTTACTAGCGTCCAAGAGACCCAGTACTTC. Encoded protein: CASSSLTSVQETQYF.

This sequence joins TRBV4-2 and TRBJ2-3; 8 nucleotides agree with TRBD2. The germline V gene has CDR1 LGHNA and CDR2 YNFKEQ. The CDR3 loop spans 19 amino acids. Unmatched junction bases numbered 14, after V lost 0 bases and J lost 3 bases. The CDR3 protein is CASSQESGPGTRGTDTQYF. The CDR3 DNA is TGTGCCAGCAGCCAAGAATCAGGGCCCGGGACTAGGGGAACAGATACGCAGTATTTT.

The chain uses TRBV19 and TRBJ1-1; the match to TRBD1 covers 11 bases. Trimming took 3 bases from V and 4 from J; bases not matched to a gene: 1. The germline V gene has CDR1 LNHDA and CDR2 SQIVND (reference sequence). This CDR3 has 14 residues. CDR3 region: CASSIGQGATEAFF. The DNA of the CDR3 is TGTGCCAGTAGTATCGGACAGGGGGCCACTGAAGCTTTCTTT. Together with reference TRBV19 and TRBJ1-1, the CDR3 gives the full variable domain: DGGITQSPKYLFRKEGQNVTLSCEQNLNHDAMYWYRQDPGQGLRLIYYSQIVNDFQKGDIAEGYSVSREKKESFPLTVTSAQKNPTAFYLCASSIGQGATEAFFGQGTRLTVV.